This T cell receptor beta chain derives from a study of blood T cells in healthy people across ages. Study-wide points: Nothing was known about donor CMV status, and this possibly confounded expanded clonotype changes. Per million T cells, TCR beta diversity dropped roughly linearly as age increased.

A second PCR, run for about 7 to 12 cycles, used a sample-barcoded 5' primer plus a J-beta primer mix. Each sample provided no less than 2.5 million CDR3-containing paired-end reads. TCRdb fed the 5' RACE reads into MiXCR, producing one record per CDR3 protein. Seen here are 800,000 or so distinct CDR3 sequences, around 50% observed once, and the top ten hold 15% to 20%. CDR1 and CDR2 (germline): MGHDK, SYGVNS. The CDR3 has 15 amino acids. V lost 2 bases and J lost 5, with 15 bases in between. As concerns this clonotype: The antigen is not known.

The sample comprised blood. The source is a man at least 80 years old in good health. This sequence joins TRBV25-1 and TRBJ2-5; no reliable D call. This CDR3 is CASSESLQVQETQYF. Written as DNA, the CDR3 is TGTGCCAGCAGTGAAAGTCTCCAGGTCCAGGAGACCCAGTACTTC.